The sequence of this TCR beta chain was determined in a study of identical twins (dated by TCRdb to the mid-2010s). With respect to the entire study: To test whether fetal clonotypes persist, this study deep-sequenced TCR alpha and beta repertoires from monozygotic twins, from unrelated adults of various ages, and from cord blood. To rule out contamination, the twin experiments were replicated at different times with different library preparation protocols.

Turning to this clonotype: The clone's antigen remains unknown. No base quality values were provided; no much bigger clone lies one nucleotide off.

Beyond this particular receptor, the publication reports: Abundant cord blood beta clonotypes had fewer insertions, young adult naive repertoires showed a similar but weaker trend, and memory repertoires showed no such trend. Compared with coincidental sharing between unrelated individuals, an excess of low generation-probability sequences was observed among out-of-frame TCR alpha sequences shared between twins. Invariant T cells such as MAIT and iNKT could partly confound zero-insertion analyses, although diverse VJ usage argued against such confounding for most clonotypes. Because the same donors could not be followed over many years, conclusions were based on cross-sectional statistical analysis. In beta out-of-frame sequences, excess twin sharing was weaker, because having fewer shared sequences lowered the signal-to-noise ratio. In monozygotic twins, recombination models systematically underestimated out-of-frame TCR alpha sharing, but the models matched the sharing seen between unrelated individuals.

Library preparation used 5' RACE. Sequencing relied on an Illumina HiSeq 2000. Template switching introduced a universal primer binding site; the final cDNA contained a unique molecular identifier, enabling accurate counting of TCR cDNA molecules. Specific primers in the conserved constant-segment region were used to synthesize first-strand cDNA for TCR alpha and beta chains. To control for contamination, each cDNA library was double barcoded with a SMART-Mk sample barcode plus Illumina barcodes. TruSeq adapter sequences, together with Illumina sample barcodes, were added in two successive PCR steps. The Illumina HiSeq platform was used with custom primers to sequence TCR alpha and beta cDNA libraries. Regarding the original processing steps: MiGEC processed the raw reads to extract unique molecular identifiers, while MiXCR was used to determine the CDR3 positions. For each individual, recombination models were inferred using an EM algorithm with the repgenHMM and IGoR tools. Shared clonotypes were analyzed with the tcR package in R, and sharing was normalized by the product of cloneset sizes. To study raw recombination without the effects of thymic and clonal selection, out-of-frame nonproductive sequences were analyzed. TCRdb trimmed public reads at Q25 via fastp, called clones via MiXCR and kept in-frame beta chains. Rows are unified per CDR3 protein, each entry keeping the most common DNA and genes. The V and J calls were determined by TCRdb, not by the authors. Recorded for this sample are about 900,000 distinct CDR3 sequences; roughly an eighth of them occurred a single time. About 1.6% of the sample is in the top ten clones.

Every donor was a healthy Caucasian. Three pairs of female monozygotic twins, all aged about 18 to 29 years, made up the twin cohort. The RNA used for TCR libraries was isolated from peripheral blood mononuclear cells. Another study also made use of these data, one on yellow fever vaccine responses in identical twins. That second publication adds: According to the authors, in identical twins the way T cells responded to vaccination appeared partly convergent and partly personalized. The study precisely tracked vaccine-responding T cell clones in identical twins.

The source of this sequence is a woman aged 18-29 years in good health. Sequencing used PBMCs.

Read as DNA, the sequence is TGCAGCGTTGGAGGGGAAACCGGGCCCGAGCAGTTCTTC. Its product reads: CSVGGETGPEQFF. Recombination joined TRBV29-1 with TRBJ2-1; the D call is possibly TRBD1 or TRBD2, each sharing 5 bases. CDR1 and CDR2 (SQVTM, ANQGSEA) derive from the germline V gene. The CDR3, from cysteine to phenylalanine, totals 13 residues. This entry keeps only the CDR3 DNA: 39 bases, framed from base 1. The trim is 4 bases for V and 10 bases for J, with a gap of 17 bases between the germline ends.